This record looks at one TCR beta chain sequence and its context. Clones were read by immunoSEQ multiplex PCR, and TCRdb kept only the in-frame ones, dropping some. The table has about 66,000 clones, 80% to 85% seen once. The germline CDR1 and CDR2 sequences are SGHDN and FVKESK. The CDR3 is 15 residues long. The V end lost 4 bases, the J end lost 5 bases, and 17 bases lay between the germline ends. Autoimmune disease history or systemic immunosuppression excluded patients. The sample is drawn from a study of OX40 agonist ivuxolimab in advanced cancers. On the study more broadly: Patients received the agonistic anti-OX40 (CD134) antibody ivuxolimab. Under the entry rules, prior anti-PD-1, anti-PD-L1 or anti-CTLA-4 therapy was allowed, and around 40% had some.

The chain employs TRBV14 and TRBJ2-5; D might be TRBD1 or TRBD2, each matching 6 bases. The clonotype originates from an adult with an advanced solid tumor such as melanoma, head and neck, liver or kidney cancer. The sample in question was CD4+ or CD8+ T cells sorted from blood, obtained in a trial of the OX40 agonist ivuxolimab. The CDR3 protein is CASSPSLGGHETQYF. For the CDR3, the DNA is TGTGCCAGCAGCCCAAGTTTGGGGGGACATGAGACCCAGTACTTC.